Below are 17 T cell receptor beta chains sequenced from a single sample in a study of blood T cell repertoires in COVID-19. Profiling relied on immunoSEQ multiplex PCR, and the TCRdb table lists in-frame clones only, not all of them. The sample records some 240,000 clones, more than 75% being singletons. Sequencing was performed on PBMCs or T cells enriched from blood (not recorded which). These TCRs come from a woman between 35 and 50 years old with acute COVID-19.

CDR3: CASKQGVVYGYTF. The CDR3 region has the DNA TGTGCCAGCAAACAGGGCGTTGTCTATGGCTACACCTTC. The V call is TRBV6-5, the J call TRBJ1-2, with a weak D call TRBD1 (6 bases). The CDR3 contains 13 residues. V dropped 7 bases and J dropped 4 bases, with 13 bases sitting between them. In germline, CDR1 is MNHEY, CDR2 SVGAGI.

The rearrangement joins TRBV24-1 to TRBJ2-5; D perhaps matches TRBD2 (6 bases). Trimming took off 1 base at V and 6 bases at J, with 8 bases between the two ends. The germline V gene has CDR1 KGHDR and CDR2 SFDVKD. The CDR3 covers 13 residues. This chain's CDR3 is CATSDFGGQTQYF. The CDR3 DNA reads TGTGCCACCAGTGATTTCGGGGGACAGACCCAGTACTTC.

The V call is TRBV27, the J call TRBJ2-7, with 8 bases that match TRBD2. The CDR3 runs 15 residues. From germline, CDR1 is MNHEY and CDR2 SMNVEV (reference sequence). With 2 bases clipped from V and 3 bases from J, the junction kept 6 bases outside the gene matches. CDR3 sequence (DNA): TGTGCCAGCAGTTTAATCAAAACTAGCGGCTACGAGCAGTACTTC. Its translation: CASSLIKTSGYEQYF.

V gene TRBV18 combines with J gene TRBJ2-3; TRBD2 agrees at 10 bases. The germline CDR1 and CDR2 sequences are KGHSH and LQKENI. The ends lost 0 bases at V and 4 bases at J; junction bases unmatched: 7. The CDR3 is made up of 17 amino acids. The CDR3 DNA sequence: TGTGCCAGCTCACCACCGGGGCTAGCGGGAGCCCCAGATACGCAGTATTTT. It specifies CASSPPGLAGAPDTQYF.

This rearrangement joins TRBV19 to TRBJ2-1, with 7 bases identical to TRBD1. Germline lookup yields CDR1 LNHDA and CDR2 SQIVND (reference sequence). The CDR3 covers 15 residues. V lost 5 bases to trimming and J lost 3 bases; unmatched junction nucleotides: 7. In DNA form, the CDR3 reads TGTGCCAGTAGTCCCTTTGACAGGGTCTACAATGAGCAGTTCTTC. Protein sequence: CASSPFDRVYNEQFF.

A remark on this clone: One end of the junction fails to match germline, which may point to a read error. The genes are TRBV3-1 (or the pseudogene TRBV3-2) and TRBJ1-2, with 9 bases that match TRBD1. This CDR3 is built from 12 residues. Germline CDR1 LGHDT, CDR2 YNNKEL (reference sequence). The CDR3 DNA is TGTGCCAGCAGCCAAGGGACAGGGGCGAGGGCCTTC. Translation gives CASSQGTGARAF.

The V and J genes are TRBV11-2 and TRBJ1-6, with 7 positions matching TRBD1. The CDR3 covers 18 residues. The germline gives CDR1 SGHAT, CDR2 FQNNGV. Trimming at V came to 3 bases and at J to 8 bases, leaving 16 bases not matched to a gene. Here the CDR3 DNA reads TGTGCCAGCAGCTTCAGCAACCTACAGGGGTTGTTTGATTCACCCCTCCACTTT. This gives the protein CASSFSNLQGLFDSPLHF.

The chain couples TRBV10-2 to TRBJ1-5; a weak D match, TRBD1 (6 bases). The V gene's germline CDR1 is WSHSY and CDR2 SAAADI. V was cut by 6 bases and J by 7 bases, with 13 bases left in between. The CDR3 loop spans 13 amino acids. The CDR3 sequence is CASRRQDGQPQHF. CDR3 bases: TGCGCCAGCAGAAGACAGGACGGCCAGCCCCAGCATTTT.

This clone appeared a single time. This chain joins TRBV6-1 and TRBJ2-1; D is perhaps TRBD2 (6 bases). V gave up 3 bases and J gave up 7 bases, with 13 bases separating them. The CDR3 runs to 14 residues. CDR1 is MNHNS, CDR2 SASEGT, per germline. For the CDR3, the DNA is TGTGCCAGCAGTGAGAGCGGAGGGGTTAATGAGCAGTTCTTC. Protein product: CASSESGGVNEQFF.

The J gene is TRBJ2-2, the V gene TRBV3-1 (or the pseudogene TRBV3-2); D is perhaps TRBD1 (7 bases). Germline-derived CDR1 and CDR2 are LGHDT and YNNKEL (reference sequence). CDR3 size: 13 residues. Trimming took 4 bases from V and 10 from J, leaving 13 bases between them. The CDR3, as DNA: TGTGCCAGCAGCCTCAGGGGGGCGAAGGAGCTGTTTTTT. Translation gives CASSLRGAKELFF.

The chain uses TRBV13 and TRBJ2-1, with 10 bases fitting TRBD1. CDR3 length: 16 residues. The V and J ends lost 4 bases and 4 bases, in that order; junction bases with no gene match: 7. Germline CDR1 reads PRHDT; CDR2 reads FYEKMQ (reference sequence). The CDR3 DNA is TGTGCCAGCAGCTCCCTCGACAGGGGGCAATACAATGAGCAGTTCTTC. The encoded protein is CASSSLDRGQYNEQFF. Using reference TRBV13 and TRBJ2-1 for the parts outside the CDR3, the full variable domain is AAGVIQSPRHLIKEKRETATLKCYPIPRHDTVYWYQQGPGQDPQFLISFYEKMQSDKGSIPDRFSAQQFSDYHSELNMSSLELGDSALYFCASSSLDRGQYNEQFFGPGTRLTVL.

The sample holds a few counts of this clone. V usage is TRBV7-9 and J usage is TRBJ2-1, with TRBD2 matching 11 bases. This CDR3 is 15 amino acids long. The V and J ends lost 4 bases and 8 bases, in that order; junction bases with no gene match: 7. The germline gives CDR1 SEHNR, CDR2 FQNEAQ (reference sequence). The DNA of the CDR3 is TGTGCCAGCAGCTCCTTGCTAGCGGGAGGAGATGAGCAGTTCTTC. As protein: CASSSLLAGGDEQFF.

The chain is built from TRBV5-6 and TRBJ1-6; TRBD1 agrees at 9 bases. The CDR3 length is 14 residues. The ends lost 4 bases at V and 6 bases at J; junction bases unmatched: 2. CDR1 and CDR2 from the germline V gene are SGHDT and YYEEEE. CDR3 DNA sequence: TGTGCCAGCAGCCGGGGACAGGGTAATTCACCCCTCCACTTT. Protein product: CASSRGQGNSPLHF.

CDR3 protein: CASSERGTSFEQYF. The DNA of the CDR3 is TGTGCCAGCAGTGAAAGGGGGACTAGCTTCGAGCAGTACTTC. The chain recombines TRBV6-1 with TRBJ2-7, with 9 bases that match TRBD2. Germline lookup yields CDR1 MNHNS and CDR2 SASEGT. V gave up 2 bases and J gave up 6 bases; unmatched junction bases: 5. This CDR3 spans 14 amino acids.

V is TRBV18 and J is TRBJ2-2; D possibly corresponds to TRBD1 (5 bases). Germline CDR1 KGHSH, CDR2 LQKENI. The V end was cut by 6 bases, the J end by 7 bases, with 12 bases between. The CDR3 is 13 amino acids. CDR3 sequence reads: CASSPQGNGELFF. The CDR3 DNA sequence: TGTGCCAGCTCGCCTCAGGGCAACGGGGAGCTGTTTTTT.

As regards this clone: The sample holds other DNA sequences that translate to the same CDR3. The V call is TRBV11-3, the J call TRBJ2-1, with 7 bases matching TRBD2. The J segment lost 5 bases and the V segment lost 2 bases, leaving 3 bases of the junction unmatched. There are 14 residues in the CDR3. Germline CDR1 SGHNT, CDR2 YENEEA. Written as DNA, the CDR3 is TGTGCCAGCAGCTTACTGGCGGGAGACAATGAGCAGTTCTTC. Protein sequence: CASSLLAGDNEQFF.

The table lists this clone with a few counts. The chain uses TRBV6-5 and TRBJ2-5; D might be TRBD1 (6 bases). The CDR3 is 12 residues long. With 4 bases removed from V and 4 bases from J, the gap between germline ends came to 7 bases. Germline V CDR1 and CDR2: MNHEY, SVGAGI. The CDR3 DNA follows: TGTGCCAGCAGTTCGACAGGAGAGACCCAGTACTTC. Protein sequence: CASSSTGETQYF.